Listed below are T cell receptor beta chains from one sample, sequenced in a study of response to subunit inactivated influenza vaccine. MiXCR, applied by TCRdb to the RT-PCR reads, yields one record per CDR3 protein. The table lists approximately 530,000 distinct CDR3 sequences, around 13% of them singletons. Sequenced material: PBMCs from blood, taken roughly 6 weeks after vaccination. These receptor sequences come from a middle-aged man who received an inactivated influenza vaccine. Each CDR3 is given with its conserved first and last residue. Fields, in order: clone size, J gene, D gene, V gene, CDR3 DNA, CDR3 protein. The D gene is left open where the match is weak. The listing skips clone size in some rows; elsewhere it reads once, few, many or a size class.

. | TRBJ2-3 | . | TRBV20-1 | TGCAGTGCTAGGGGCCCCCCCAACAGGGTTAGCACAGATACGCAGTATTTT | CSARGPPNRVSTDTQYF
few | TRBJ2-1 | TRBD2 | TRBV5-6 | TGTGCCAGCAGCCCGAAACTAGCGGGAGTCTACAATGAGCAGTTCTTC | CASSPKLAGVYNEQFF
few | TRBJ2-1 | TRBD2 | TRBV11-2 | TGTGCCAGCGTAGACCGCGAGACTAGCGGGAGAGGGGGAGGTGAGCAGTTCTTC | CASVDRETSGRGGGEQFF
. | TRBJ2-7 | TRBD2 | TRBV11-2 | TGTGCCAGCAGCTTTAGCGAGGGAGGGTCTTCCTACGAGCAGTACTTC | CASSFSEGGSSYEQYF
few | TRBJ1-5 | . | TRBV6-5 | TGTGCCAGCAGTTACTCGCGGGTCCCCGGGGGGTATAGCAATCAGCCCCAGCATTTT | CASSYSRVPGGYSNQPQHF
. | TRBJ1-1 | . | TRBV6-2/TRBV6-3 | TGTGCCAGCAGTTACGGGGTAAAGAACACTGAAGCTTTCTTT | CASSYGVKNTEAFF
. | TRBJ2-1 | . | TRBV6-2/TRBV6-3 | TGTGCCAGCAGACGAAGCGACTACTCCTACAATGAGCAGTTCTTC | CASRRSDYSYNEQFF
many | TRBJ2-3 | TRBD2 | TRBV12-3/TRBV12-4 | TGTGCCAGCACCCCGACTAGCGGGGTCCGCACAGATACGCAGTATTTT | CASTPTSGVRTDTQYF
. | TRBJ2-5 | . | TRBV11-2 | TGTGCCAGCAGCTTTGTCCTCGGGTCCCAAGAGACCCAGTACTTC | CASSFVLGSQETQYF
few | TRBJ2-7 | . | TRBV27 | TGTGCCAGCAGCAGAACCGGGACCCGGAACTACGAGCAGTACTTC | CASSRTGTRNYEQYF
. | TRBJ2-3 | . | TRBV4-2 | TGTGCCAGCAGCCAGCGGGGCAGCGGAGCCGCGGATACGCAGTATTTT | CASSQRGSGAADTQYF
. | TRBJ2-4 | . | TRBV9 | TGTGCCAGCAGCGTAGAGGGGGGGAGTTACATTCAGTACTTC | CASSVEGGSYIQYF
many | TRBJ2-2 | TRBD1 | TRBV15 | TGTGCCACCAGCAGCAGACAGGGCAACGGGGAGCTGTTTTTT | CATSSRQGNGELFF
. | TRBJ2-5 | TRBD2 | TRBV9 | TGTGCCAGCAGCGTAGCCAGCGGGGGGAAAGAGACCCAGTACTTC | CASSVASGGKETQYF
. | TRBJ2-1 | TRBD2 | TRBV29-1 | TGCAGCGTTCCTGCTAGCGGGGGGCCCTACAATGAGCAGTTCTTC | CSVPASGGPYNEQFF
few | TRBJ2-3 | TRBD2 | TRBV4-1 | TGCGCCAGCAGCCAGGATCAGCGGGGGAGCACAGATACGCAGTATTTT | CASSQDQRGSTDTQYF
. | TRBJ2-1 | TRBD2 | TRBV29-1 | TGCAGCGTTGAAGGCGGGAGATACAATGAGCAGTTCTTC | CSVEGGRYNEQFF
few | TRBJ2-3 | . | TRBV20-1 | TGCAGTGCCCGATCCAAGGCGGGGAGCACAGATACGCAGTATTTT | CSARSKAGSTDTQYF
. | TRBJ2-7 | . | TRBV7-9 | TGTGCCAGCAGCCCAAGATGGGGGAACTACGAGCAGTACTTC | CASSPRWGNYEQYF
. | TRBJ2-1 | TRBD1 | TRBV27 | TGTGCCAGCAGTTTAAAGGGGGCTGGTGAGCAGTTCTTC | CASSLKGAGEQFF
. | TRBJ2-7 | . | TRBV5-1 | TGCGCCAGCAGCCCCCTCAGGCTAGGGAGCTCCTACGAGCAGTACTTC | CASSPLRLGSSYEQYF
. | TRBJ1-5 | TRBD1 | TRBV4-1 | TGCGCCAGCAGTTACGACAGGGGAAGAAGTCAGCCCCAGCATTTT | CASSYDRGRSQPQHF
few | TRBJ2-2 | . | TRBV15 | TGTGCCACCAGCAGAGAATCAGCCGGGGAGCTGTTTTTT | CATSRESAGELFF
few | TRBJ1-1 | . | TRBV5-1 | TGCGCCAGCAGCTTGGGAGGGGTTGACACTGAAGCTTTCTTT | CASSLGGVDTEAFF
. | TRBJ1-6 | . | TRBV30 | TGTGCCTGGAGGGGGGCCAGCTCCTATAATTCACCCCTCCACTTT | CAWRGASSYNSPLHF
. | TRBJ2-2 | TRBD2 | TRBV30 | TGTGCCTGGAGTGTAGGGAGGGGCACAATGAGGGAGCTGTTTTTT | CAWSVGRGTMRELFF
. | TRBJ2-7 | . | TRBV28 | TGTGCCAGCAGTTTTGGTGGGAGGTACGAGCAGTACTTC | CASSFGGRYEQYF
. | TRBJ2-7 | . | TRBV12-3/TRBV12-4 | TGTGCCAGCAGGGCCGGGGGATACGAGCAGTACTTC | CASRAGGYEQYF
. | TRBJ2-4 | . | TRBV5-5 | TGTGCCAGCAGCTTGGGGAGGAGAGACATTCAGTACTTC | CASSLGRRDIQYF
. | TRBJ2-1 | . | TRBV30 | TGTGCCTGGATCCCCAGGGCAGCTTACAATGAGCAGTTCTTC | CAWIPRAAYNEQFF
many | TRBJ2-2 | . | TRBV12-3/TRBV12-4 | TGTGCCAGCAGTCCTCCGGGGGCCGGGGAGCTGTTTTTT | CASSPPGAGELFF
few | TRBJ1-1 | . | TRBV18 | TGTGCCAGCTCCTTTGGGGCCACTGAAGCTTTCTTT | CASSFGATEAFF
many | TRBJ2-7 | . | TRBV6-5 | TGTGCCAGCAGTTACTCCCGGGACACCTACGAGCAGTACTTC | CASSYSRDTYEQYF
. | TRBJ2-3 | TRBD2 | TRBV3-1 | TGTGCCTGCAGTCCCCCTTTGGGCAGGGAGGGCTCTACAGATACGCAGTATTTT | CACSPPLGREGSTDTQYF
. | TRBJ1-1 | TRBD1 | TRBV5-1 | TGCGCCAGCAGCATCGGGACAGAAGGGAACACTGAAGCTTTCTTT | CASSIGTEGNTEAFF
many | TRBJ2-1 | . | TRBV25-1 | TGTGCCAGCAGTGAATTAAGGGCGTGGGGGAATGAGCAGTTCTTC | CASSELRAWGNEQFF
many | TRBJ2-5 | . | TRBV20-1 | TGCAGTGCAACGAAAGGGGAGACCCAGTACTTC | CSATKGETQYF
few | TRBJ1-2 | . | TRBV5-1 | TGCGCCAGCAGCTTGAGCGGTGGTTCCACCTATGGCTACACCTTC | CASSLSGGSTYGYTF
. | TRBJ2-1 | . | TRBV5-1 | TGCGCCACCCGCGGCCTTAAGGGCCATGAGCAGTTCTTC | CATRGLKGHEQFF